The 16 T cell receptor beta chains below were found in one sample sequenced in a study of T-cell reconstitution after alpha-beta-depleted transplantation in children. A TCRbeta library incorporating unique molecular identifiers was prepared. TCRdb itself ran the PCR reads through MiXCR, one entry per CDR3 protein. Among fewer than 500,000 distinct CDR3 sequences listed, approximately 41% were seen once. The specimen comprised PBMCs, sampled before TCRalphabeta/CD19-depleted stem cell transplant. The receptors here all came from a girl aged 2-10 years with aplastic anemia, due to receive a stem cell transplant.

This clonotype was seen once. This chain joins TRBV7-6 and TRBJ1-5; D perhaps matches TRBD1 (6 bases). The germline CDR1 and CDR2 sequences are SGHVS and FNYEAQ. Trimming took 5 bases from V and 0 from J, leaving 11 bases between them. CDR3 size: 15 residues. The chain's CDR3 is CASSRTGYSNQPQHF. The CDR3 nucleotides are TGTGCCAGCAGCAGAACAGGGTATAGCAATCAGCCCCAGCATTTT.

Many counts were recorded for this clonotype. This rearrangement joins TRBV12-3 or TRBV12-4 to TRBJ2-3, with unresolved D. The ends were cut back, 2 bases at V and 0 bases at J, with 6 bases in the middle. The CDR3 sequence is 14 residues long. This CDR3 is CASSLWQSTDTQYF. The CDR3 DNA reads as TGTGCCAGCAGTTTATGGCAGAGCACAGATACGCAGTATTTT.

This chain joins TRBV12-3 or TRBV12-4 and TRBJ2-1, with a tentative D call TRBD2 (6 bases). The V end lost 4 bases, the J end lost 4 bases, and 11 bases lay between the germline ends. There are 14 residues in the CDR3. The CDR3 nucleotides are TGTGCCAGCAGTTCGGACTACCAATACAATGAGCAGTTCTTC. Protein product: CASSSDYQYNEQFF.

J is TRBJ1-2 and V is TRBV29-1, with D tentatively TRBD1 (5 bases). The V gene's germline CDR1 is SQVTM and CDR2 ANQGSEA. The CDR3 runs to 12 residues. V was clipped by 3 bases and J by 8 bases, with 13 bases between them. In nucleotides, the CDR3 is TGCAGCGTTGATCCAGGGTCGTTGGGCTACACCTTC. Translating gives CSVDPGSLGYTF.

The V gene is TRBV29-1, the J gene TRBJ2-1, with 7 bases that match TRBD2. This CDR3 has 13 amino acids. Trimming took 7 bases from V and 8 from J; bases not matched to a gene: 11. Germline values: CDR1 SQVTM, CDR2 ANQGSEA. CDR3 sequence (DNA): TGCAGCGCACGACTAGGTGGGGGGGATGAGCAGTTCTTC. It is translated as CSARLGGGDEQFF.

This clonotype was observed a few times. DNA of the CDR3: TGTGCCACCAGCAGAGCTGCTAGCGACCAAGAGACCCAGTACTTC. Protein sequence: CATSRAASDQETQYF. This chain connects TRBV15 to TRBJ2-5; weak D call: TRBD2 (6 bases). V was cut by 1 base and J by 0 bases, with 9 bases left in between. The CDR3 runs 15 residues. Germline V CDR1 and CDR2: LNHNV, YYDKDF (reference sequence).

The chain joins TRBV9 to TRBJ2-3, with D possibly being TRBD1 or TRBD2 (6 bases each). The germline CDR1 and CDR2 sequences are SGDLS and YYNGEE. V was pared by 3 bases and J by 4 bases, with 21 bases between. The CDR3 is 17 amino acids. CDR3 nucleotides: TGTGCCAGCAGCGCTGAGGCGTCCGGGGGCGGGTCAGATACGCAGTATTTT. Encoded protein: CASSAEASGGGSDTQYF.

This clonotype was detected many times. The DNA for the CDR3 is TGCGCCAGCAGCCCTCGGACTAGTACCTACGAGCAGTACTTC. Translated: CASSPRTSTYEQYF. The chain carries TRBV5-1 and TRBJ2-7; TRBD2 matches 7 bases. The CDR3 is made up of 14 amino acids. V shed 4 bases and J 2 bases; nucleotides not matched to a gene: 6. Germline V gene sequence: CDR1 SGHRS, CDR2 YFSETQ.

This chain uses TRBV5-1 with TRBJ1-5; D is unclear. V lost 0 bases and J 4 bases, leaving 8 bases between the germline ends. This CDR3 has 14 residues. CDR1 SGHRS and CDR2 YFSETQ come from the germline V gene. The CDR3 nucleotides are TGCGCCAGCAGCTTGGACGGGCAAAATCAGCCCCAGCATTTT. Encoded protein: CASSLDGQNQPQHF.

DNA of the CDR3: TGTGCCACCAGCAGAGATCGCCACGCGGAGAGCTCCTACAATGAGCAGTTCTTC. Its translation: CATSRDRHAESSYNEQFF. The chain recombines TRBV15 with TRBJ2-1; D remains ambiguous. The germline CDR1 and CDR2 sequences are LNHNV and YYDKDF (reference sequence). The CDR3 runs to 18 residues. V lost 0 bases, J lost 0 bases, and 15 bases lay in between.

The genes are TRBV5-6 and TRBJ2-2; 7 positions match TRBD2. CDR3 length: 17 amino acids. Trimming cost V 0 bases and J 0 bases; bases outside gene matches: 5. Germline V lookup: CDR1 SGHDT, CDR2 YYEEEE. The CDR3 DNA reads TGTGCCAGCAGCTTGGCGGTTGCGGGGGCGAACACCGGGGAGCTGTTTTTT. As protein: CASSLAVAGANTGELFF.

The V and J genes are TRBV20-1 and TRBJ2-5; maybe TRBD2 (5 bases). The V gene lost 4 bases and the J gene lost 2 bases, with 8 bases spanning the gap. The germline V gene encodes CDR1 DFQATT and CDR2 SNEGSKA (reference sequence). This CDR3 is 12 amino acids long. The CDR3: CSAKRGQETQYF. CDR3 in DNA: TGCAGTGCTAAGCGAGGGCAAGAGACCCAGTACTTC.

A few counts support this clonotype. The chain recombines TRBV27 with TRBJ1-1; TRBD1 agrees at 10 bases. The V gene end was trimmed by 0 bases and the J gene end by 6 bases; junction bases not matched to a gene: 4. This CDR3 is 15 amino acids long. Germline loops: CDR1 MNHEY, CDR2 SMNVEV (reference sequence). The CDR3 coding sequence is TGTGCCAGCAGTTTATCGGGACAGGGGATCCCTGAAGCTTTCTTT. It codes for CASSLSGQGIPEAFF.

This clonotype was recorded at least ten times. This chain connects TRBV28 to TRBJ2-3, with 9 bases aligning to TRBD1. CDR1 and CDR2 from the germline V gene are MDHEN and SYDVKM. This CDR3 is 15 amino acids long. Unmatched junction bases numbered 6, after V lost 5 bases and J lost 3 bases. The CDR3 is CASSAGTGLTDTQYF. The DNA of the CDR3 is TGTGCCAGCAGTGCCGGGACAGGGTTAACAGATACGCAGTATTTT. Combining the CDR3 with reference TRBV28 and TRBJ2-3 gives the whole variable domain DVKVTQSSRYLVKRTGEKVFLECVQDMDHENMFWYRQDPGLGLRLIYFSYDVKMKEKGDIPEGYSVSREKKERFSLILESASTNQTSMYLCASSAGTGLTDTQYFGPGTRLTVL.

For this clonotype: This may be a read error: a much more frequent sequence differs by one nucleotide. DNA for the CDR3: TGTGCCAGCAGCCCCGGGACAGCCACAGATACGCAGTATTTT. This encodes CASSPGTATDTQYF. The V gene is TRBV7-2, the J gene TRBJ2-3, with 7 bases fitting TRBD1. CDR3 length equals 14 residues. Per germline, CDR1 SGHTA and CDR2 FQGNSA. Trimming removed 5 bases from V and 2 bases from J; junction bases left unmatched: 4.

Here the CDR3 reads CASSLNWDRGSYEQYF. The CDR3 nucleotides read TGTGCCAGCAGCCTAAACTGGGACAGGGGCTCCTACGAGCAGTACTTC. This sequence joins TRBV6-1 and TRBJ2-7, with 10 bases that match TRBD1. Germline V gene sequence: CDR1 MNHNS, CDR2 SASEGT. This CDR3 is 16 amino acids long. Trimming took 6 bases from V and 0 from J; bases not matched to a gene: 8.